Included here is one T cell receptor (beta chain) sequence, with context. What antigen it recognizes has not been identified. One base away there is no much larger clone; base qualities are not given. These data come from a study of T cell responses to AZD1222 COVID-19 vaccine (dated by TCRdb to the early 2020s). Looking at the study overall: AZD1222 recipients with second doses at about 4 weeks or about 12 weeks were pooled, because spike-specific TCR depth and breadth did not differ between schedules. TCR sequencing covered fewer than 250 trial participants: 200 to 220 given two doses of AZD1222 and 26 given two doses of MenACWY control vaccine. Enrollment into the trials was organized by age into subgroups of 18-55, 56-69 and 70-plus years, and those subgroups contained approximately 160, 26 and 62 TCR-sequenced participants, respectively. Broad study findings and their caveats: The 56-69-year group was small, and its depth increase did not reach significance, likely because of low power. Participants were mostly white British, with more females than males. The authors suggested clonal diversity may have been underestimated. After two AZD1222 doses, spike-specific TCR breadth and depth were significantly higher than at day 0 and than in MenACWY recipients. Conclusions about previously exposed vaccinees are limited because only a handful of AZD1222 recipients were SARS-CoV-2 seropositive at baseline. Epitopes outside the regions mutated in the B.1.351 and B.1.1.7 variants were reportedly recognized by nearly half of the unique spike-specific TCRs. CD4 TCRs associated with the vaccine covered the entire spike protein, and the dominant responses were in regions 160-218 and 743-854. Because no samples from the day 14 peak response were available, repertoires could be characterized only after the peak T cell response.

The CDR3 regions of human TCRbeta chains were analyzed by immunosequencing. Per the source publication's procedure: Repertoire TCRs were checked for matches against a reference library of SARS-CoV-2-specific TCRs that had been generated using the MIRA antigen-specificity platform. Breadth was defined as the fraction of unique TCRs that were SARS-CoV-2-associated, and depth was defined as the fraction of total T cells that were SARS-CoV-2-associated. Using the MIRA data, each spike-specific TCR was assigned both to the spike region to which the TCR was reactive and to a CD4 or CD8 class. Log10-transformed breadth and depth values were compared by one-way ANOVA with Sidak's multiple comparisons tests. The table comes from immuneACCESS by way of TCRdb, which keeps in-frame sequences with V and J called. Part of the clones is missing from these tables; in studies checked, under half for an unresolved V gene and the rest for unknown reasons. Clonal size and the V and J genes are those of that table, whereas D and trimming came from the DNA. The sample profile shows 200,000 to 300,000 clones; 85% to 95% of them were found once. The ten biggest clones cover 0.55% of the sample.

The CDR3 goes from the cysteine to the phenylalanine over 14 residues. The kept DNA is CDR3 alone, 42 bases in frame from the first base. A distance of 9 bases separates the germline ends of V and J, which lose 5 bases and 1 base respectively. According to the germline V gene (reference sequence), CDR1 reads SEHNR and CDR2 reads FQNEAQ. The sample's time point label, decoded: baseline before first vaccination. Samples from vaccinated people were obtained from the UK trials COV001 and COV002, which included a single-blind randomized controlled phase 2/3 trial of AZD1222 (ChAdOx1 nCoV-19) in healthy adults. Trial participant PBMC samples were collected at day 0 and day 28 after the second dose for TCRbeta chain sequencing.

The clonotype originates from an adult in good health. The receptor chain draws on TRBV7-9 and TRBJ1-5, with the D gene too uncertain to name. The input for sequencing was peripheral blood, taken on day 0 of AZD1222 vaccination. Read as DNA, the sequence is TGTGCCAGCAGCAGCGGTAGGAGCAATCAGCCCCAGCATTTT. This codes for CASSSGRSNQPQHF.